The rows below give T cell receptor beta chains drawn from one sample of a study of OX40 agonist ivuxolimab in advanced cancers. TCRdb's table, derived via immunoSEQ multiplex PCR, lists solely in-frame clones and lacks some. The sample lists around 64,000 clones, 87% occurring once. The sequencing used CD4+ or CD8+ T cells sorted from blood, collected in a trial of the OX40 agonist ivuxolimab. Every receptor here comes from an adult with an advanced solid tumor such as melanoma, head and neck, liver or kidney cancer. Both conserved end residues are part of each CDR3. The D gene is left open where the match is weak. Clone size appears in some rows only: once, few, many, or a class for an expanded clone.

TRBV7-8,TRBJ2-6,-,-,CASSPIGGFSGANVLTF,TGTGCCAGCAGCCCGATAGGGGGATTCTCTGGGGCCAACGTCCTGACTTTC
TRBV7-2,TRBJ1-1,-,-,CASSLFPLGDYTEAFF,TGTGCCAGCAGCTTATTCCCTCTGGGGGATTACACTGAAGCTTTCTTT
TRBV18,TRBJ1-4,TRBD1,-,CASSPGQESEKLFF,TGTGCCAGCTCACCGGGACAGGAAAGCGAAAAACTGTTTTTT
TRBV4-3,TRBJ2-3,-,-,CASSQDSHAPDTQYF,TGCGCCAGCAGCCAAGACTCACACGCGCCAGATACGCAGTATTTT
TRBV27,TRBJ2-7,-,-,CASSPEGFEQYF,TGTGCCAGCAGTCCGGAAGGGTTCGAGCAGTACTTC
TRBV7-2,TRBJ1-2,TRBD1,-,CASSLSGQLNYGYTF,TGTGCCAGCAGCTTATCGGGACAGCTTAACTATGGCTACACCTTC
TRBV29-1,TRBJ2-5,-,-,CSVDLVAGETQYF,TGCAGCGTTGACTTGGTGGCAGGAGAGACCCAGTACTTC
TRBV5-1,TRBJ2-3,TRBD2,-,CASSLLLAGGRNTQYF,TGCGCCAGCAGCTTGTTGTTAGCGGGGGGGCGAAATACGCAGTATTTT
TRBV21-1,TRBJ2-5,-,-,CASIPPGLAAVGTQYF,TGTGCCAGCATCCCGCCGGGACTAGCGGCCGTTGGGACCCAGTACTTC
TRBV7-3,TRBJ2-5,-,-,CASSLTSGIGETQYF,TGTGCCAGCAGCTTAACTTCAGGGATTGGGGAGACCCAGTACTTC
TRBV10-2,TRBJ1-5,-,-,CASSEVGQGWSNQPQHF,TGCGCCAGCAGTGAGGTGGGGCAGGGCTGGAGCAATCAGCCCCAGCATTTT
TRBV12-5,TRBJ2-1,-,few,CASGLVANEQFF,TGTGCTAGTGGTTTGGTAGCTAATGAGCAGTTCTTC
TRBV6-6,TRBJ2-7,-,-,CASSYSPRTYEQYF,TGTGCCAGCAGTTACAGTCCCCGAACCTACGAGCAGTACTTC
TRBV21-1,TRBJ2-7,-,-,CASSIYGERPVEQYF,TGTGCCAGCAGCATCTATGGAGAAAGGCCGGTCGAGCAGTACTTC
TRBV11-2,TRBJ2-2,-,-,CASSSFIGRVNTGELFF,TGTGCCAGCAGCTCCTTCATAGGGCGGGTCAACACCGGGGAGCTGTTTTTT
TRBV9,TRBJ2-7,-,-,CASSLGVGPYEQYF,TGTGCCAGCAGCCTCGGGGTCGGCCCCTACGAGCAGTACTTC
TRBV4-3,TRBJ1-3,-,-,CASSPRAESSGNTIYF,TGCGCCAGCAGCCCGAGAGCAGAGTCCTCTGGAAACACCATATATTTT
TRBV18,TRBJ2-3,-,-,CASSGTHTDTQYF,TGTGCCAGCTCAGGGACACATACGGATACGCAGTATTTT
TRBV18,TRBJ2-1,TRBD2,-,CASSPGVQAGNEQFF,TGTGCCAGCTCACCAGGGGTCCAAGCGGGGAATGAGCAGTTCTTC
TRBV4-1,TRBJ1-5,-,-,CASSHFRGDQPQHF,TGCGCCAGCAGCCACTTTCGGGGCGACCAGCCCCAGCATTTT
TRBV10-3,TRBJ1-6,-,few,CAIGAGVNSPLHF,TGTGCCATCGGGGCAGGGGTAAATTCACCCCTCCACTTT
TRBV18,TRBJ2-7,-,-,CASSPPLAYEQYF,TGTGCCAGCTCACCCCCCCTGGCCTACGAGCAGTACTTC
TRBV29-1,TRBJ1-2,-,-,CSVDRGASGYTF,TGCAGCGTTGATAGGGGGGCCAGTGGCTACACCTTC
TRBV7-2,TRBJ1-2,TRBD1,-,CASSSGTDDFYGYTF,TGTGCCAGCAGCTCCGGGACAGATGACTTCTATGGCTACACCTTC